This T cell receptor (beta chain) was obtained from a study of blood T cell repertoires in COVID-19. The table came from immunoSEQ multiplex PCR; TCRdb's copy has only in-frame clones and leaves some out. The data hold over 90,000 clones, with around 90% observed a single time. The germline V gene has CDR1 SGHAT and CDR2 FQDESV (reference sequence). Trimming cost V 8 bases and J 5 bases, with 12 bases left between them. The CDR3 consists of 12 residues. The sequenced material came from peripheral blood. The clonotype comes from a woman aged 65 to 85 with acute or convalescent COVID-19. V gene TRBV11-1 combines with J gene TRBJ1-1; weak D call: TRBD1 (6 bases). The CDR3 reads CASFRQVTEAFF. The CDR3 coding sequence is TGTGCCAGCTTCCGACAGGTGACTGAAGCTTTCTTT.